This T cell receptor beta chain was sequenced during a study of blood T cells in healthy people across ages. Findings of the study overall: Per-million-T-cell TCR beta diversity fell roughly linearly with age.

This clonotype was recorded at least ten times. The antigen remains unidentified. A second PCR, run for about 6 to 11 cycles, used a sample-barcoded 5' primer plus a J-beta primer mix. TCRdb called the 5' RACE reads again in MiXCR, with one record for every CDR3 protein. The sample shows about 780,000 distinct CDR3 sequences, around 62% of them seen only once. The TCR originated in a man aged 25-40 years in good health. What was sequenced was blood.

The CDR3 DNA reads TGTGCCAGCAGCTGGACTAGCGGGGAGACCCAGTACTTC. This codes for CASSWTSGETQYF. This rearrangement joins TRBV7-3 to TRBJ2-5, with 11 positions matching TRBD2. CDR1 is SGHTA and CDR2 is FQGTGA in the germline V gene. V dropped 4 bases and J dropped 5; count of bases not matched to a gene: 0. This CDR3 has 13 residues.